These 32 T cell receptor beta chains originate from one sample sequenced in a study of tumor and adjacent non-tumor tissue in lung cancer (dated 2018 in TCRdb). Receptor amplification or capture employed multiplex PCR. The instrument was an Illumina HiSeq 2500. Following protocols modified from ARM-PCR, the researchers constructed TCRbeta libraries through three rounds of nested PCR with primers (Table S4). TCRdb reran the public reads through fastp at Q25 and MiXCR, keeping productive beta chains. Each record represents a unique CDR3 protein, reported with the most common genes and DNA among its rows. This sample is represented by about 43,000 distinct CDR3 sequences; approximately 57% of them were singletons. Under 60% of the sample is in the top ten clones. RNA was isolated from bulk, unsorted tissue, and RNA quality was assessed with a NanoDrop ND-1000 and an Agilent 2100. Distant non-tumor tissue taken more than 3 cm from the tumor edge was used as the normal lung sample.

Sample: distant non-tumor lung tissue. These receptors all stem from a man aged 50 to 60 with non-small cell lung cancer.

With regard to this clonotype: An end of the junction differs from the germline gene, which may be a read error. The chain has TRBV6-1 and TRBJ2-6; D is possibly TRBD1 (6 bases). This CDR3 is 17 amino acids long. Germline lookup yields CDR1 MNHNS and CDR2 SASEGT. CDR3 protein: CGSSTGTTRSGANVLTF. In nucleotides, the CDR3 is TGTGGCAGCAGTACCGGGACAACCCGATCTGGGGCCAACGTCCTGACTTTC.

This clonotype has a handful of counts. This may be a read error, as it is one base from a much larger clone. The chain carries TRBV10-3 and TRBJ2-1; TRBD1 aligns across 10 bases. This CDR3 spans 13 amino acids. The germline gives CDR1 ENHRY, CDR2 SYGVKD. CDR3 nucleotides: TGTGCCATCAGCGGGACAGGGGACAATAAGCAGTTCTTC. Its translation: CAISGTGDNKQFF.

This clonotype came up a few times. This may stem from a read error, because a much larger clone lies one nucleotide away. CDR3 protein: CASNLSQDTGELFF. CDR3 DNA sequence: TGTGCCAGCAACTTATCCCAGGATACCGGGGAGCTGTTTTTT. This sequence joins TRBV7-9 and TRBJ2-2; no definite D call. The CDR3 runs to 14 residues. Germline V CDR1 and CDR2: SEHNR, FQNEAQ (reference sequence).

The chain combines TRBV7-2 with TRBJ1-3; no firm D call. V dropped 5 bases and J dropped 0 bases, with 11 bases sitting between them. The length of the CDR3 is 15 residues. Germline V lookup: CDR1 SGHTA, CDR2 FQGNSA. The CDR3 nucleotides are TGTGCCAGCAGCAACTACGGGTCCTCTGGAAACACCATATATTTT. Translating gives CASSNYGSSGNTIYF.

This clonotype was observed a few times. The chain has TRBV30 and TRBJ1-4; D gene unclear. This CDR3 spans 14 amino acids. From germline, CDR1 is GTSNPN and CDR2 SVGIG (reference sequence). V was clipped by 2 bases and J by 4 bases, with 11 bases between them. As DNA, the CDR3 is TGTGCCTGGAGTTGGGCCGGGAGTAATGAAAAACTGTTTTTT. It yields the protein CAWSWAGSNEKLFF.

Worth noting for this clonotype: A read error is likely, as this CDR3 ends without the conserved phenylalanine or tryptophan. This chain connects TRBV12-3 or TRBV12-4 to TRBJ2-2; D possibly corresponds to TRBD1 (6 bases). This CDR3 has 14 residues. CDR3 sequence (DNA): TGTGCCAGCAGGTCAAATGGGGACACAGGGGAGCTGTTTTCT. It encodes CASRSNGDTGELFS.

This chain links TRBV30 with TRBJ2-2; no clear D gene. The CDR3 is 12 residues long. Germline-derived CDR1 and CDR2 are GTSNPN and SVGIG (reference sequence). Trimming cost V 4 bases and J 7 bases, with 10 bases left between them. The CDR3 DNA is TGTGCCTGGACTACCCGTATCGGGGAGCTGTTTTTT. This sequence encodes CAWTTRIGELFF.

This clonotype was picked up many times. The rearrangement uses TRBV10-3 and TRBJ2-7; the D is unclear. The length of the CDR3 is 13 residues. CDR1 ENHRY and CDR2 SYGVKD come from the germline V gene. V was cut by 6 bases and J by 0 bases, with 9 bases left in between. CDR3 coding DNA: TGTGCCATCAGGGACCATAGCTCCTACGAGCAGTACTTC. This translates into CAIRDHSSYEQYF.

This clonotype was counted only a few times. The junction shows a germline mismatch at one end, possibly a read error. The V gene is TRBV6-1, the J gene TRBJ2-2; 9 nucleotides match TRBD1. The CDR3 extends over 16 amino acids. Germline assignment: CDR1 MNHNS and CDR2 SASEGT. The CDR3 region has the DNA TGTGCCAGCAGTGAAGATGGGACAGGGCACACCGGGGAGCTGCTTTTT. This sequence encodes CASSEDGTGHTGELLF.

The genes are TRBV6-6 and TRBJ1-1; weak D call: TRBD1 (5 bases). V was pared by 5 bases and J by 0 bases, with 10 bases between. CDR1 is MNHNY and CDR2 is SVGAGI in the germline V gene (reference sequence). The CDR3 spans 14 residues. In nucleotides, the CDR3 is TGTGCCAGCAGTGCAGGGAGCTTGAACACTGAAGCTTTCTTT. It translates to CASSAGSLNTEAFF.

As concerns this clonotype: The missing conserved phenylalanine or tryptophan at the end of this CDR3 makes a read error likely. The DNA of the CDR3 is TGTGCCAGCAGCCAAGGAATGGCTGACTACATTGAGCAGTTCATC. Its protein product is CASSQGMADYIEQFI. This rearrangement joins TRBV4-2 to TRBJ2-1, with TRBD2 as a possible D gene (5 bases). The CDR3 contains 15 residues. CDR1 is LGHNA and CDR2 is YNFKEQ in the germline V gene.

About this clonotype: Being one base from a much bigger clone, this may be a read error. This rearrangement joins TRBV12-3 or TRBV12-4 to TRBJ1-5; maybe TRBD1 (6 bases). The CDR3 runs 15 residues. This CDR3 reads CAGSFQDSSNQPQHF. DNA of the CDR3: TGTGCCGGCAGTTTTCAGGACAGTAGCAATCAGCCCCAGCATTTT.

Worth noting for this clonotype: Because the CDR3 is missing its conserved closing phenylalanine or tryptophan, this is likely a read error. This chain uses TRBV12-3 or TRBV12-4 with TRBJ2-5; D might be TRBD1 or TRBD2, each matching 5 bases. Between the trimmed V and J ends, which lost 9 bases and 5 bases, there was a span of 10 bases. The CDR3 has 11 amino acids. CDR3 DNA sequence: TGTGCCAGTAGGGGAGAGGAGACCCAGTACTTA. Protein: CASRGEETQYL.

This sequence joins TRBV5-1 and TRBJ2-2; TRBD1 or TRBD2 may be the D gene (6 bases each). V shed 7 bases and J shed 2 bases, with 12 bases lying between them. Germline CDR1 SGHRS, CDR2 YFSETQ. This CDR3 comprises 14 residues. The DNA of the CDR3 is TGCGCCAGCTCACCGGGGGCTAACACCGGGGAGCTGTTTTTT. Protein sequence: CASSPGANTGELFF.

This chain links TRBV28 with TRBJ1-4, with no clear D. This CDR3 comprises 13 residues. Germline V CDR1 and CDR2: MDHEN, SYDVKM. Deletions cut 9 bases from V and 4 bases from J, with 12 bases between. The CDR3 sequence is CASRRAGNEKLFF. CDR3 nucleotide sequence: TGTGCCAGTAGGAGGGCTGGTAATGAAAAACTGTTTTTT.

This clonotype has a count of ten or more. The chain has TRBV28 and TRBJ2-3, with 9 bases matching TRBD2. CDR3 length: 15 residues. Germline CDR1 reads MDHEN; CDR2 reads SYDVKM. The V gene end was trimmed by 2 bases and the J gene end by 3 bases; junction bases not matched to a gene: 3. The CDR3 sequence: CASSLLAGSTDTQYF. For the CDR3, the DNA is TGTGCCAGCAGTTTACTAGCGGGGAGTACAGATACGCAGTATTTT.

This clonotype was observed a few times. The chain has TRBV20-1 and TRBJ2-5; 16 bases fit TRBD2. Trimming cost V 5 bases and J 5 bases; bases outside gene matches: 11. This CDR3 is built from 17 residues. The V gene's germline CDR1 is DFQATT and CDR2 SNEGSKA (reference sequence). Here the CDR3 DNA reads TGCAGTGCTGCCCGGGGACTAGCGGGAGGGCCACGGGAGACCCAGTACTTC. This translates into CSAARGLAGGPRETQYF.

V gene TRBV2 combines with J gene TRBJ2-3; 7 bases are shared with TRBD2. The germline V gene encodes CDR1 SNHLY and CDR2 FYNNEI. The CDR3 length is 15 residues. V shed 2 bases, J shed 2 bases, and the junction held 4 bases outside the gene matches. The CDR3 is CASSEQRGPTDTQYF. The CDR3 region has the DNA TGTGCCAGCAGTGAACAGCGGGGACCCACAGATACGCAGTATTTT.

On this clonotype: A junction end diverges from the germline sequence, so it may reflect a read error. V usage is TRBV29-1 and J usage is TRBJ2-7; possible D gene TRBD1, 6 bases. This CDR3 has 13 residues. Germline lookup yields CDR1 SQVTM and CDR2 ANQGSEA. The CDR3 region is CNVTEQGDDEQYF. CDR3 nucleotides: TGCAACGTTACGGAACAGGGAGATGACGAGCAGTACTTC.

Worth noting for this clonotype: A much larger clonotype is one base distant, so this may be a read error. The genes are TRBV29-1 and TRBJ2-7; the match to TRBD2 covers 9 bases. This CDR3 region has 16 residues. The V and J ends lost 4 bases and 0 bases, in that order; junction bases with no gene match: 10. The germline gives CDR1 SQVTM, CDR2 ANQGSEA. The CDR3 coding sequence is TGCAGCGTTGGAGATGTCGGTAGCGGGAGCTCCTACGAGCAGTACTTC. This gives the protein CSVGDVGSGSSYEQYF.

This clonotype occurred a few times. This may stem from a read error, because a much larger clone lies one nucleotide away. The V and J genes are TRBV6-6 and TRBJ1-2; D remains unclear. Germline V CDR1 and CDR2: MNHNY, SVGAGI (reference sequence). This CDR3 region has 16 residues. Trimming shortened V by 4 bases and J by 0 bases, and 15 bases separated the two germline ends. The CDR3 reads CASSSPAQTTNYGYTF. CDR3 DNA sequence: TGTGCCAGCAGTTCCCCGGCCCAGACAACTAACTATGGCTACACCTTC.

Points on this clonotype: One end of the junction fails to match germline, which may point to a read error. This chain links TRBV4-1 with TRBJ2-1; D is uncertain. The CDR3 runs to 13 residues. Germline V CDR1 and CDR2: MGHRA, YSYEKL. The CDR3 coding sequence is TGCACCAGCAGCCAACCGAATGGGGATGAGGAGTTCTTC. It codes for CTSSQPNGDEEFF.

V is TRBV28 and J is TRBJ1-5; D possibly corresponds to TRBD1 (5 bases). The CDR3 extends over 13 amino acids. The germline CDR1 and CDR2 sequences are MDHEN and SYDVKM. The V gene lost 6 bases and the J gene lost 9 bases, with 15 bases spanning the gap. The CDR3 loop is CASRLAGTSPQHF. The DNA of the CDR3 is TGTGCCAGCAGACTAGCAGGGACGTCGCCCCAGCATTTT. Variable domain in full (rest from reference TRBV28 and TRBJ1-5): DVKVTQSSRYLVKRTGEKVFLECVQDMDHENMFWYRQDPGLGLRLIYFSYDVKMKEKGDIPEGYSVSREKKERFSLILESASTNQTSMYLCASRLAGTSPQHFGDGTRLSIL.

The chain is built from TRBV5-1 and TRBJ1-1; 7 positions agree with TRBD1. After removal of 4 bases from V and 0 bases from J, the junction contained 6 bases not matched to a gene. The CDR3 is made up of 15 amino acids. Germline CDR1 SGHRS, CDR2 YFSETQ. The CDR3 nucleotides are TGCGCCAGCAGCCACGATACAGGGGTGAACACTGAAGCTTTCTTT. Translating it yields CASSHDTGVNTEAFF.

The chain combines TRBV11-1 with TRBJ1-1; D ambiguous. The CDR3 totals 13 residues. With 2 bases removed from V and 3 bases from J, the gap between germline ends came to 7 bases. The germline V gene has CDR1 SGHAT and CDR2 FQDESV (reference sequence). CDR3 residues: CASSLTWDTEAFF. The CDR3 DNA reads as TGTGCCAGCAGCTTAACATGGGACACTGAAGCTTTCTTT.

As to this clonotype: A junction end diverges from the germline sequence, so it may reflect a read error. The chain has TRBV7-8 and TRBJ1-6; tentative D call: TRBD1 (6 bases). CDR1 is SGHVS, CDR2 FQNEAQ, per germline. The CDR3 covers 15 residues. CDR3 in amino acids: CASSLVQGLSSPIHF. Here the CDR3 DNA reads TGTGCCAGCAGCTTAGTGCAGGGGTTGTCTTCACCCATCCACTTT.

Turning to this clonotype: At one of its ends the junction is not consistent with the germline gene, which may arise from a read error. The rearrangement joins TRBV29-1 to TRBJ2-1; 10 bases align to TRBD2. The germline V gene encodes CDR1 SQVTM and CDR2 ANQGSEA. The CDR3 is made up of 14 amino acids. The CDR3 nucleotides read TGTAGCGGGAGGAACGGGCCCTCCTACAATGAGCAGTTCTTC. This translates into CSGRNGPSYNEQFF.

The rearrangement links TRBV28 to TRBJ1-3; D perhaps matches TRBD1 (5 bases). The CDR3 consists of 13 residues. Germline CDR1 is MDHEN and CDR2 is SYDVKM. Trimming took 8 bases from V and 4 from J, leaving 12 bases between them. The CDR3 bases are TGTGCCAGCGCCACAGGAATCGGAAACACCATATATTTT. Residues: CASATGIGNTIYF. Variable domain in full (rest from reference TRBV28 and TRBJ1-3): DVKVTQSSRYLVKRTGEKVFLECVQDMDHENMFWYRQDPGLGLRLIYFSYDVKMKEKGDIPEGYSVSREKKERFSLILESASTNQTSMYLCASATGIGNTIYFGEGSWLTVV.

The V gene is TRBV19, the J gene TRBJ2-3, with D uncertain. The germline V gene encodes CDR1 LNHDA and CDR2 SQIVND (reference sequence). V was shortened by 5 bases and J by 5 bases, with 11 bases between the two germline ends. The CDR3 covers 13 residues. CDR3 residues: CASSDRALDTQYF. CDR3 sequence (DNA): TGTGCCAGTAGTGATAGGGCCCTAGATACGCAGTATTTT.

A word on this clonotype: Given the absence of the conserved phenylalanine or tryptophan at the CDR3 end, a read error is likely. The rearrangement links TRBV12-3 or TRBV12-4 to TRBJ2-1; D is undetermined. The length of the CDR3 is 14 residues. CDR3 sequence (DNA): TGTGCCGGCAGTTTGTGGCGTATGGTCAATGAGCAGTTCCTC. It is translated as CAGSLWRMVNEQFL.

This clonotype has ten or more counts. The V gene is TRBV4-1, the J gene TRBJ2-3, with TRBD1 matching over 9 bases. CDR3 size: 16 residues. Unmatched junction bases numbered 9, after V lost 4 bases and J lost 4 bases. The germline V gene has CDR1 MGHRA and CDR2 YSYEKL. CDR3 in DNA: TGCGCCAGCAGCCGGGGACAGGGTGCGGTGTCAGATACGCAGTATTTT. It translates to CASSRGQGAVSDTQYF.

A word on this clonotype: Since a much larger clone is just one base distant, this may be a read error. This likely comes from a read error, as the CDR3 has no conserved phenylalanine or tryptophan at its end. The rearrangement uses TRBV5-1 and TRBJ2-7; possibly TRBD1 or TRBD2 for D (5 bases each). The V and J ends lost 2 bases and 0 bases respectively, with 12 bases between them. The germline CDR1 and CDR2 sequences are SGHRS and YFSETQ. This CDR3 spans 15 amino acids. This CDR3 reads CASSLGTFSSYEQYL. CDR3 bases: TGCGCCAGCAGCTTAGGGACGTTCTCCTCCTACGAGCAGTACCTC.